This TCR beta chain is drawn from a study of PD-L1 blockade in urothelial cancer. The time point is: pretreatment peripheral blood. This clone was recorded a few times. Some clones are missing from TCRdb's copy, which holds only in-frame ones; the method was immunoSEQ multiplex PCR. The sample lists 50,000 to 55,000 clones, roughly four fifths occurring once. The clonotype originates from a man in his 70s with urothelial cancer. This material consisted of PBMCs, taken around atezolizumab (anti-PD-L1) treatment.

The CDR3 is CASSSPPGKGAAFF. DNA for the CDR3: TGTGCCAGCAGTTCGCCCCCCGGTAAGGGAGCAGCTTTCTTT. The chain uses TRBV28 and TRBJ1-1; no clear D. Germline loops: CDR1 MDHEN, CDR2 SYDVKM. V was shortened by 4 bases and J by 10 bases, with 19 bases between the two germline ends. The CDR3 is 14 amino acids.